This T cell receptor beta chain was sequenced in a study of identical twins. Whole-study findings and limits: Conclusions rested on cross-sectional statistics rather than following the same donors. Within monozygotic twins, out-of-frame TCR alpha sharing was underestimated by the models.

Looked up from germline, CDR1 is SGHRS and CDR2 is YFSETQ. The length of the CDR3 is 13 residues. Trimming stripped 5 bases from V and 6 bases from J, with 13 bases between. From the 5' RACE reads, TCRdb called clonotypes with MiXCR, one entry per CDR3 protein. Of approximately 300,000 distinct CDR3 sequences in the sample, less than 9.5% were seen once. This clonotype occurred a few times. Its antigen is unknown. The data also belong to a second study, concerning yellow fever vaccine responses in identical twins.

Input material: CD8+ T cells sorted from blood. The chain combines TRBV5-1 with TRBJ2-3; the D gene could be TRBD1 or TRBD2 (5 bases each). The sequence came from a young woman in good health. The CDR3 reads CASRGVMEDTQYF. The DNA of the CDR3 is TGCGCCAGCAGGGGGGTAATGGAGGATACGCAGTATTTT.